The clone carrying this TCR beta chain was picked up a small number of times. Its cognate antigen is unknown. The TCR library protocol attached unique molecular identifiers to the individual cDNA molecules. In TCRdb, the 5' RACE reads were re-called with MiXCR into one record per CDR3 protein. Among around 99,000 distinct CDR3 sequences, roughly 17% were seen once, and the ten largest hold around 4.9%. This sample was included in a study of early T cells in non-severe SARS-CoV-2 infection. Study information: Sequencing of unsorted whole blood was done on bulk RNA, leaving chains unpaired. Regarding the study as a whole: Anti-spike CD8 responses were favored by VDJdb matching, which missed private and CD4 specificities.

CDR1 and CDR2 (germline): LNHDA, SQIVND (reference sequence). The CDR3 has 13 amino acids. V lost 7 bases and J 7 bases, leaving 14 bases between the germline ends. The receptor comes from an adult who was a healthcare worker with PCR-confirmed SARS-CoV-2 infection or an uninfected control (not recorded which). Sequenced material: whole blood, taken at baseline. The V and J genes are TRBV19 and TRBJ2-1; tentative D call: TRBD2 (5 bases). The CDR3 spells CASNSIGKNEQFF. The CDR3 nucleotides read TGTGCCAGTAACTCTATCGGGAAAAATGAGCAGTTCTTC.